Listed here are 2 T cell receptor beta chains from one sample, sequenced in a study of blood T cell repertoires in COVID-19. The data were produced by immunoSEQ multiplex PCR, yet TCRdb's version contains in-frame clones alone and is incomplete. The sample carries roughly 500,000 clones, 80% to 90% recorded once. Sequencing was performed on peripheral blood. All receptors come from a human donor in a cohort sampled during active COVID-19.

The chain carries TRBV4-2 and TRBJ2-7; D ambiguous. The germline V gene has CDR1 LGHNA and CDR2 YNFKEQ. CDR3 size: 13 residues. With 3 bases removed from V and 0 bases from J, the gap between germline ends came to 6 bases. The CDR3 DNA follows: TGTGCCAGCAGCCATCTCAGCTCCTACGAGCAGTACTTC. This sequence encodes CASSHLSSYEQYF.

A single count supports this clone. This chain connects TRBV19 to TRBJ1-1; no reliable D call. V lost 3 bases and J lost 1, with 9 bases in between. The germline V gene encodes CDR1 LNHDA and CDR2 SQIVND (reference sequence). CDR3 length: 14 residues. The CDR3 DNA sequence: TGTGCCAGTAGTATGCCACCTAAGAACACTGAAGCTTTCTTT. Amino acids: CASSMPPKNTEAFF.